Listed below are T cell receptor beta chains from one sample, sequenced in a study of blood T cell repertoires in COVID-19. Measured with immunoSEQ multiplex PCR; TCRdb has only the in-frame clones, and not every one. The sample shows about 87,000 clones, 80% to 95% of them seen only once. Sequencing was done on a sample of peripheral blood. The receptor source for this set is a man aged 18 to 35 with COVID-19, enrolled during active disease. Each CDR3 is given with its conserved first and last residue. Each record gives: V gene, D gene, clone size, J gene, CDR3 protein, CDR3 DNA. The D gene is left open where the match is weak. The listing skips clone size in some rows; elsewhere it reads once, few, many or a size class.

V: TRBV13
D: -
size: -
J: TRBJ2-1
CDR3: CASSPLAVLGSYNEQFF
DNA: TGTGCCAGCAGCCCATTAGCGGTACTCGGCTCCTACAATGAGCAGTTCTTC

V: TRBV6-6
D: -
size: -
J: TRBJ2-7
CDR3: CASSYSYRDNEQYF
DNA: TGTGCCAGCAGTTATAGTTACAGGGACAACGAGCAGTACTTC

V: TRBV15
D: -
size: -
J: TRBJ2-5
CDR3: CATSRVDRRQETQYF
DNA: TGTGCCACCAGCAGAGTAGACAGAAGACAAGAGACCCAGTACTTC

V: TRBV4-3
D: -
size: -
J: TRBJ2-1
CDR3: CASSQDPARVNEQFF
DNA: TGCGCCAGCAGCCAAGATCCGGCTAGAGTCAATGAGCAGTTCTTC

V: TRBV28
D: TRBD1
size: -
J: TRBJ2-7
CDR3: CASRGTGGPAYEQYF
DNA: TGTGCCAGCAGGGGGACAGGGGGGCCCGCCTACGAGCAGTACTTC

V: TRBV19
D: -
size: -
J: TRBJ1-1
CDR3: CATSEGWNTEAFF
DNA: TGTGCCACCTCAGAGGGCTGGAACACTGAAGCTTTCTTT

V: TRBV20-1
D: TRBD2
size: -
J: TRBJ2-2
CDR3: CSASLAGADTGELFF
DNA: TGCAGTGCTAGTCTAGCGGGAGCAGACACCGGGGAGCTGTTTTTT

V: TRBV19
D: TRBD2
size: -
J: TRBJ2-7
CDR3: CASSPLAGVYEQYF
DNA: TGTGCCAGTAGTCCGTTAGCGGGAGTCTACGAGCAGTACTTC

V: TRBV7-9
D: -
size: once
J: TRBJ1-2
CDR3: CASSPAARNYGYTF
DNA: TGTGCCAGCAGCCCTGCTGCCAGGAACTATGGCTACACCTTC

V: TRBV7-9
D: TRBD1
size: -
J: TRBJ1-6
CDR3: CASSLSGTGYSPLHF
DNA: TGTGCCAGCAGCTTATCCGGGACAGGGTACTCACCCCTCCACTTT

V: TRBV11-2
D: -
size: -
J: TRBJ1-2
CDR3: CASGPGRGPYGYTF
DNA: TGTGCCAGCGGACCCGGGAGGGGACCCTATGGCTACACCTTC

V: TRBV6-5
D: TRBD2
size: -
J: TRBJ2-7
CDR3: CASRPLSGWSYEQYF
DNA: TGTGCCAGCAGACCGCTTAGCGGGTGGTCCTACGAGCAGTACTTC

V: TRBV27
D: -
size: -
J: TRBJ1-1
CDR3: CASAVGGRAEAFF
DNA: TGTGCCAGCGCCGTCGGGGGTAGGGCTGAAGCTTTCTTT

V: TRBV27
D: TRBD1
size: -
J: TRBJ1-1
CDR3: CATPPGGAFF
DNA: TGTGCCACCCCACCAGGGGGAGCTTTCTTT

V: TRBV3-1/TRBV3-2
D: -
size: few
J: TRBJ1-2
CDR3: CASSQEGSGYGYTF
DNA: TGTGCCAGCAGCCAGGAGGGTTCTGGCTATGGCTACACCTTC

V: TRBV30
D: TRBD1
size: -
J: TRBJ1-3
CDR3: CAWSLRDRSSGNTIYF
DNA: TGTGCCTGGAGTCTCCGGGACAGGAGCTCTGGAAACACCATATATTTT

V: TRBV6-6
D: -
size: -
J: TRBJ1-6
CDR3: CASSYSGRASPLHF
DNA: TGTGCCAGCAGTTACTCTGGCAGGGCTTCACCCCTCCACTTT

V: TRBV5-1
D: TRBD1
size: -
J: TRBJ2-5
CDR3: CASSPTDREQETQYF
DNA: TGCGCCAGCAGCCCGACCGACAGGGAACAAGAGACCCAGTACTTC

V: TRBV11-3
D: -
size: -
J: TRBJ2-2
CDR3: CASSFTSVDTGELFF
DNA: TGTGCCAGCAGCTTCACAAGCGTGGACACCGGGGAGCTGTTTTTT

V: TRBV7-9
D: -
size: -
J: TRBJ2-7
CDR3: CASSLGGGSGLYEQYF
DNA: TGTGCCAGCAGCTTAGGAGGGGGATCTGGGCTCTACGAGCAGTACTTC

V: TRBV18
D: -
size: -
J: TRBJ2-1
CDR3: CASSPGLTYNEQFF
DNA: TGTGCCAGCTCACCTGGCCTTACATACAATGAGCAGTTCTTC

V: TRBV29-1
D: -
size: -
J: TRBJ2-3
CDR3: CSALRGTDTQYF
DNA: TGCAGCGCCCTACGGGGGACAGATACGCAGTATTTT

V: TRBV9
D: -
size: -
J: TRBJ2-5
CDR3: CASSAPGPGETQYF
DNA: TGTGCCAGCAGCGCCCCGGGTCCGGGAGAGACCCAGTACTTC

V: TRBV5-4
D: -
size: -
J: TRBJ1-5
CDR3: CASSFFGQRDQPQHF
DNA: TGTGCCAGCAGCTTTTTTGGACAGAGGGATCAGCCCCAGCATTTT

V: TRBV9
D: TRBD1
size: few
J: TRBJ1-5
CDR3: CASSPGQAGQPQHF
DNA: TGTGCCAGCAGCCCAGGACAGGCGGGTCAGCCCCAGCATTTT

V: TRBV4-2
D: -
size: -
J: TRBJ1-4
CDR3: CASSQEQGAEKLFF
DNA: TGTGCCAGCAGCCAAGAACAGGGCGCAGAAAAACTGTTTTTT

V: TRBV6-2/TRBV6-3
D: TRBD1
size: many
J: TRBJ2-3
CDR3: CASSYLGQATDTQYF
DNA: TGTGCCAGCAGTTACCTTGGACAGGCCACAGATACGCAGTATTTT

V: TRBV7-2
D: TRBD2
size: -
J: TRBJ2-5
CDR3: CASSSQVAGGVGETQYF
DNA: TGTGCCAGCAGCTCCCAAGTAGCGGGAGGTGTTGGGGAGACCCAGTACTTC

V: TRBV5-6
D: -
size: -
J: TRBJ1-5
CDR3: CASSLGHPNQPQHF
DNA: TGTGCCAGCAGCTTGGGACACCCCAATCAGCCCCAGCATTTT

V: TRBV4-2
D: -
size: -
J: TRBJ1-1
CDR3: CASSQEIYRVNTEAFF
DNA: TGTGCCAGCAGCCAAGAAATCTACAGGGTTAACACTGAAGCTTTCTTT

V: TRBV6-5
D: -
size: -
J: TRBJ2-7
CDR3: CASSPRQGGLRQYF
DNA: TGTGCCAGCAGCCCCCGGCAGGGAGGCCTTCGGCAGTACTTC

V: TRBV7-2
D: TRBD1
size: once
J: TRBJ1-5
CDR3: CASTSDRGSNQPQHF
DNA: TGTGCCAGCACCTCGGACAGGGGGTCCAATCAGCCCCAGCATTTT

V: TRBV27
D: TRBD1
size: -
J: TRBJ2-3
CDR3: CASSFRTGRTQYF
DNA: TGTGCCAGCAGTTTCCGGACAGGGCGGACGCAGTATTTT

V: TRBV27
D: TRBD1
size: -
J: TRBJ1-5
CDR3: CATGTGGRGQPQHF
DNA: TGTGCCACCGGGACAGGGGGCAGGGGTCAGCCCCAGCATTTT

V: TRBV11-2
D: -
size: -
J: TRBJ2-2
CDR3: CASSLVGGQFTGELFF
DNA: TGTGCCAGCAGCTTAGTTGGGGGACAATTCACCGGGGAGCTGTTTTTT

V: TRBV18
D: -
size: -
J: TRBJ2-1
CDR3: CASSGENEQFF
DNA: TGTGCCAGCTCCGGGGAAAATGAGCAGTTCTTC

V: TRBV30
D: TRBD1
size: -
J: TRBJ1-6
CDR3: CAWSAATGPRYNSPLHF
DNA: TGTGCCTGGAGTGCCGCGACAGGGCCTCGCTATAATTCACCCCTCCACTTT

V: TRBV19
D: TRBD1
size: -
J: TRBJ2-2
CDR3: CASSGTGGTGELFF
DNA: TGTGCCAGTAGTGGGACAGGGGGGACCGGGGAGCTGTTTTTT

V: TRBV9
D: -
size: -
J: TRBJ2-3
CDR3: CASSVGWAGGLGDTQYF
DNA: TGTGCCAGCAGCGTAGGATGGGCAGGAGGGTTAGGAGATACGCAGTATTTT

V: TRBV7-3
D: TRBD2
size: -
J: TRBJ2-3
CDR3: CASSLGLVSSDTQYF
DNA: TGTGCCAGCAGCTTGGGACTAGTCTCGTCAGATACGCAGTATTTT

V: TRBV27
D: TRBD2
size: -
J: TRBJ2-6
CDR3: CASSLWTGGYNVLTF
DNA: TGTGCCAGCAGTTTGTGGACGGGGGGTTACAACGTCCTGACTTTC

V: TRBV9
D: -
size: -
J: TRBJ2-7
CDR3: CASSVASEVGYEQYF
DNA: TGTGCCAGCAGCGTAGCTAGCGAGGTTGGCTACGAGCAGTACTTC

V: TRBV7-6
D: -
size: -
J: TRBJ2-1
CDR3: CASSLFAGSSYNEQFF
DNA: TGTGCCAGCAGCTTATTTGCGGGATCTTCCTACAATGAGCAGTTCTTC

V: TRBV27
D: -
size: -
J: TRBJ2-7
CDR3: CASSFSGQTYEQYF
DNA: TGTGCCAGCAGTTTTTCGGGACAAACCTACGAGCAGTACTTC

V: TRBV28
D: TRBD1
size: -
J: TRBJ1-4
CDR3: CASSFPGQGAGEKLFF
DNA: TGTGCCAGCAGTTTCCCAGGACAGGGGGCGGGGGAAAAACTGTTTTTT

V: TRBV11-3
D: -
size: -
J: TRBJ2-3
CDR3: CASSFGTYTDTQYF
DNA: TGTGCCAGCAGCTTCGGGACTTACACAGATACGCAGTATTTT

V: TRBV7-9
D: TRBD2
size: few
J: TRBJ2-7
CDR3: CASSYSGRDYEQYF
DNA: TGTGCCAGCAGCTACAGCGGGAGAGACTACGAGCAGTACTTC

V: TRBV6-4
D: TRBD2
size: -
J: TRBJ2-7
CDR3: CTIPNCQAGAYEQYF
DNA: TGTACGATCCCCAATTGTCAAGCGGGGGCTTACGAGCAGTACTTC

V: TRBV13
D: TRBD1
size: -
J: TRBJ1-1
CDR3: CASSLGEWTGASMNTEAFF
DNA: TGTGCCAGCAGCTTAGGTGAATGGACAGGGGCCTCCATGAACACTGAAGCTTTCTTT

V: TRBV9
D: -
size: -
J: TRBJ2-1
CDR3: CASSLGDFLGNEQFF
DNA: TGTGCCAGCAGCCTCGGGGACTTCCTTGGTAATGAGCAGTTCTTC

V: TRBV28
D: TRBD2
size: -
J: TRBJ2-2
CDR3: CASSFLTGLAGRSGPGELFF
DNA: TGTGCCAGCAGTTTTCTCACTGGCCTAGCGGGCCGTTCTGGTCCCGGGGAGCTGTTTTTT

V: TRBV6-4
D: TRBD1
size: -
J: TRBJ1-5
CDR3: CASRGQGFSNQPQHF
DNA: TGTGCCAGCAGGGGACAGGGGTTTAGCAATCAGCCCCAGCATTTT

V: TRBV5-4
D: TRBD2
size: -
J: TRBJ2-7
CDR3: CASSPGGLAEIYEQYF
DNA: TGTGCCAGCAGCCCCGGCGGGCTAGCGGAAATCTACGAGCAGTACTTC

V: TRBV5-1
D: TRBD2
size: -
J: TRBJ2-1
CDR3: CASYSGGPSYNEQFF
DNA: TGCGCCAGCTATTCGGGAGGCCCCTCCTACAATGAGCAGTTCTTC

V: TRBV4-1
D: TRBD1
size: -
J: TRBJ1-2
CDR3: CASSNYRGRDYGYTF
DNA: TGCGCCAGCAGCAACTACAGGGGGCGAGACTATGGCTACACCTTC

V: TRBV30
D: -
size: -
J: TRBJ2-7
CDR3: CAWAGGSTYEQYF
DNA: TGTGCCTGGGCCGGAGGCTCTACCTACGAGCAGTACTTC

V: TRBV19
D: TRBD1
size: -
J: TRBJ2-7
CDR3: CASSIGGTGHSAEQYF
DNA: TGTGCCAGTAGTATAGGAGGGACAGGGCATAGTGCCGAGCAGTACTTC

V: TRBV6-5
D: -
size: -
J: TRBJ1-5
CDR3: CASRPHPLPGQPQHF
DNA: TGTGCCAGCAGACCCCACCCCCTCCCCGGTCAGCCCCAGCATTTT